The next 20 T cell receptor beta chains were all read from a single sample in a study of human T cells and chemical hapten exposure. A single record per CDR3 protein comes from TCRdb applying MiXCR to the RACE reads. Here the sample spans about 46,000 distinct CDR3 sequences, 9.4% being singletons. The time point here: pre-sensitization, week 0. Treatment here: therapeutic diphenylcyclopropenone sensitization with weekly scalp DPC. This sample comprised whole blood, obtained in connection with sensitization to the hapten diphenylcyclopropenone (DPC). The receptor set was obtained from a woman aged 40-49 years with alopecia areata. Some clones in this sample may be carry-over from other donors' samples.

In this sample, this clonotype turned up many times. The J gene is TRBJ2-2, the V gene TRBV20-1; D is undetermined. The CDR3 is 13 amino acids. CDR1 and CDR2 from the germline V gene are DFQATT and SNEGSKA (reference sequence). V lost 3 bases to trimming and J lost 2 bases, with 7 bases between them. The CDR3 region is CSASFGNTGELFF. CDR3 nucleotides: TGCAGTGCTAGCTTCGGAAACACCGGGGAGCTGTTTTTT.

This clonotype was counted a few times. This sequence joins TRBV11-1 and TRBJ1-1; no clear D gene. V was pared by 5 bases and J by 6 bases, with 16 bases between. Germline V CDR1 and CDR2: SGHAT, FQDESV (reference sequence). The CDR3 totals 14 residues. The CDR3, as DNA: TGTGCCAGCAGCCTCGAGGGCCGTGACGCTGAAGCTTTCTTT. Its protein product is CASSLEGRDAEAFF.

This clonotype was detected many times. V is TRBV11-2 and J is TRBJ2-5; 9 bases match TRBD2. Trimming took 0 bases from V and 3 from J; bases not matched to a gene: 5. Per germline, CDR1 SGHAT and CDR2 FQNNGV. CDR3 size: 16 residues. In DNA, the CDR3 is TGTGCCAGCAGCTTAGAGATAGCGGGGGTTGAAGAGACCCAGTACTTC. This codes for CASSLEIAGVEETQYF.

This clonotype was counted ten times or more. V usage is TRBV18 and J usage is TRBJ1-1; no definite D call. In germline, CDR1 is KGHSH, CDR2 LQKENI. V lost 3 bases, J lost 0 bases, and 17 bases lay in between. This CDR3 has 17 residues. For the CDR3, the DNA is TGTGCCAGCTCACCGGCACATCCGCCGGGCATGAACACTGAAGCTTTCTTT. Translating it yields CASSPAHPPGMNTEAFF.

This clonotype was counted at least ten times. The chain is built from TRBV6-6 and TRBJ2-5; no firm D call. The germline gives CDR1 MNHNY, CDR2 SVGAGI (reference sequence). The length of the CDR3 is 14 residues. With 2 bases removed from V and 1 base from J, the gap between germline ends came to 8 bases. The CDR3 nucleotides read TGTGCCAGCAGTTACATGGACCTCCAAGAGACCCAGTACTTC. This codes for CASSYMDLQETQYF.

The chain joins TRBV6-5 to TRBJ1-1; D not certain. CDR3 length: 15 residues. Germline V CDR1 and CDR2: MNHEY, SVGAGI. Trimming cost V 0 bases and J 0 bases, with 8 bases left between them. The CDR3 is CASSYSIAMNTEAFF. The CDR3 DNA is TGTGCCAGCAGTTACTCTATAGCCATGAACACTGAAGCTTTCTTT.

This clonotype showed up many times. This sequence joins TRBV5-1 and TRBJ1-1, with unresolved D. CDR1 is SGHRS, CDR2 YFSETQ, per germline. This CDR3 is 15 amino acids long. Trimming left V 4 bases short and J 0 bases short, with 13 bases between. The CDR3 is CASSTNGQMNTEAFF. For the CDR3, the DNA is TGCGCCAGCAGCACAAACGGGCAGATGAACACTGAAGCTTTCTTT.

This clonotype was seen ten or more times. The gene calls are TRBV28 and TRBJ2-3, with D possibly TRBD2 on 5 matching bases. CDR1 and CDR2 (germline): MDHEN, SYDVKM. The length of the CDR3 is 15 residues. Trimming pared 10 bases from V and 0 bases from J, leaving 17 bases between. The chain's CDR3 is CATLEGDLSTDTQYF. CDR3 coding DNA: TGTGCCACTCTCGAGGGTGATTTGAGCACAGATACGCAGTATTTT.

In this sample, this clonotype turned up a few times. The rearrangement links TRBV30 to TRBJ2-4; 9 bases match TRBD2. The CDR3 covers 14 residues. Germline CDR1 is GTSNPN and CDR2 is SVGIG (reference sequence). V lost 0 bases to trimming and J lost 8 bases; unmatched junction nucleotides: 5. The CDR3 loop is CAWSVRAGGYIQYF. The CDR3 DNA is TGTGCCTGGAGTGTAAGAGCGGGGGGATACATTCAGTACTTC.

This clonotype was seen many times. The CDR3 DNA is TGTGCCAGCAGACGAAACACTGAAGCTTTCTTT. It yields the protein CASRRNTEAFF. The chain is built from TRBV3-1 and TRBJ1-1; D call uncertain. V shed 6 bases and J shed 2 bases, with 4 bases lying between them. The CDR3 covers 11 residues. Looked up from germline, CDR1 is LGHDT and CDR2 is YNNKEL (reference sequence). Complete variable domain (other parts from reference TRBV3-1 and TRBJ1-1): DTAVSQTPKYLVTQMGNDKSIKCEQNLGHDTMYWYKQDSKKFLKIMFSYNNKELIINETVPNRFSPKSPDKAHLNLHINSLELGDSAVYFCASRRNTEAFFGQGTRLTVV.

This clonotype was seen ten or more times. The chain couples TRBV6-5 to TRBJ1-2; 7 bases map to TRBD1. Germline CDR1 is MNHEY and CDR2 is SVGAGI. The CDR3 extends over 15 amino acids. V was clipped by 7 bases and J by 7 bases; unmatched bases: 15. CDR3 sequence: CASNPEYRGAGGYTF. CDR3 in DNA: TGTGCCAGCAATCCGGAGTACAGGGGTGCAGGTGGCTACACCTTC.

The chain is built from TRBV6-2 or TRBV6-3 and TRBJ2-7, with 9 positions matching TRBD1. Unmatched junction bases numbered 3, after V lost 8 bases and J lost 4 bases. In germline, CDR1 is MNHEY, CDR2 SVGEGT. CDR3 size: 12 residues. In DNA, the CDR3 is TGTGCCAGCGGGACAGGGAGGTACGAGCAGTACTTC. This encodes CASGTGRYEQYF.

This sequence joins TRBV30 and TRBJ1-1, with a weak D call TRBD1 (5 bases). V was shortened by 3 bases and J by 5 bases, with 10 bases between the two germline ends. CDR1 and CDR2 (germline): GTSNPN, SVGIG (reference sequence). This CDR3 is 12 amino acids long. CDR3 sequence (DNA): TGTGCCTGGAGATCAGGGAAGACTGAAGCTTTCTTT. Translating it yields CAWRSGKTEAFF.

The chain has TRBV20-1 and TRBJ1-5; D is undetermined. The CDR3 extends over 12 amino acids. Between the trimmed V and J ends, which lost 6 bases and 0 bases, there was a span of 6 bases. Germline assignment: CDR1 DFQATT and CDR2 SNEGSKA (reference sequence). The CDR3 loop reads CSARFSNQPQHF. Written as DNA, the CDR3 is TGCAGTGCACGGTTTAGCAATCAGCCCCAGCATTTT.

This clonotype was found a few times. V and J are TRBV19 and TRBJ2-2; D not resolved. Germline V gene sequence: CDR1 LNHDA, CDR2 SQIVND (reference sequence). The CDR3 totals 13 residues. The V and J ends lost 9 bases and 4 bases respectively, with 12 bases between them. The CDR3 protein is CASTWLGTGELFF. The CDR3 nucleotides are TGTGCCAGCACATGGTTGGGCACCGGGGAGCTGTTTTTT.

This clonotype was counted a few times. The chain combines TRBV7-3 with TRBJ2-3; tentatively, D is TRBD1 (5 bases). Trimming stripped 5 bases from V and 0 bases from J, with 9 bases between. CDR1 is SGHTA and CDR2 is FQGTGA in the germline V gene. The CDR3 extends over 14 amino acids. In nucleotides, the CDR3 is TGTGCCAGCAGCCCAGGACATAGCACAGATACGCAGTATTTT. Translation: CASSPGHSTDTQYF.

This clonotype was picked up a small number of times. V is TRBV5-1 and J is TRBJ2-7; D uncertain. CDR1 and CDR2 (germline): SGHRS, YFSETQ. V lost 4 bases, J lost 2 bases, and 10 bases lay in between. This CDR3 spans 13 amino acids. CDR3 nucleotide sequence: TGCGCCAGCAGCCTGGGGTTCACCTACGAGCAGTACTTC. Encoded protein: CASSLGFTYEQYF.

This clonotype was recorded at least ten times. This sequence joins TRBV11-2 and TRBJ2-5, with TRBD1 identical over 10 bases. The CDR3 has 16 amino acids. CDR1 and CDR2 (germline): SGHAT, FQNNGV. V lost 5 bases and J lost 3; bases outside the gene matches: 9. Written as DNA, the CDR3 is TGTGCCAGCAGCCCCCTAGCCGGGACAGGGGAAGAGACCCAGTACTTC. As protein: CASSPLAGTGEETQYF.

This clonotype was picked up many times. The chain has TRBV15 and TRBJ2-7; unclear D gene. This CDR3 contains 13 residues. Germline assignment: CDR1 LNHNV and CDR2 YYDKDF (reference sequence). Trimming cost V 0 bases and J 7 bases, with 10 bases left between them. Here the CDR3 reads CATSRDGLGEQYF. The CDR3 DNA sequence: TGTGCCACCAGCAGAGATGGGTTGGGAGAGCAGTACTTC. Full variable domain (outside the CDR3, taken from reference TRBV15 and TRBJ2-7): DAMVIQNPRYQVTQFGKPVTLSCSQTLNHNVMYWYQQKSSQAPKLLFHYYDKDFNNEADTPDNFQSRRPNTSFCFLDIRSPGLGDTAMYLCATSRDGLGEQYFGPGTRLTVT.

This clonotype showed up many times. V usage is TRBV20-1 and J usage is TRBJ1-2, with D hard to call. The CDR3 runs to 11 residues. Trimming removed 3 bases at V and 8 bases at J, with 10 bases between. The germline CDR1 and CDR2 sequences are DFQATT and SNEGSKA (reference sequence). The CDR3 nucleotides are TGCAGTGCTAGGAGTGGTTACGGCTACACCTTC. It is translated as CSARSGYGYTF.